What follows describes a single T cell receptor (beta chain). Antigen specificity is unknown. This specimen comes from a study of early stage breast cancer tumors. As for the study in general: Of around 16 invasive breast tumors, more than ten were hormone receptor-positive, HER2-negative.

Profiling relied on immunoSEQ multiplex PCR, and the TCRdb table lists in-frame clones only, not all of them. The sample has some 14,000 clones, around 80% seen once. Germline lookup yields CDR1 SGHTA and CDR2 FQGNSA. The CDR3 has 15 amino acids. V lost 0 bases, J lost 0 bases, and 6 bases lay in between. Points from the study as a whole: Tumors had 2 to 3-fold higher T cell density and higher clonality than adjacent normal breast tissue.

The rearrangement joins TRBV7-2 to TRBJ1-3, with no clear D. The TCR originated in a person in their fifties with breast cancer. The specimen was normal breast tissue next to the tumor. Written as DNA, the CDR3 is TGTGCCAGCAGCTTAGCGGGGTCCTCTGGAAACACCATATATTTT. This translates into CASSLAGSSGNTIYF.